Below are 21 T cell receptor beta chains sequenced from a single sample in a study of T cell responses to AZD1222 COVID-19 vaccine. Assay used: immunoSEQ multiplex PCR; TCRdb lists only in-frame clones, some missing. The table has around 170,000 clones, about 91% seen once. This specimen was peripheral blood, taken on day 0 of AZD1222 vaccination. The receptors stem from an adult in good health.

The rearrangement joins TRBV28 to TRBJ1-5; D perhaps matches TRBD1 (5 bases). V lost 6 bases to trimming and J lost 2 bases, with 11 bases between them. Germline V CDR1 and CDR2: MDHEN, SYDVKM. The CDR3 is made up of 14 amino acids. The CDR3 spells CASRGTSGNQPQHF. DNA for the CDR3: TGTGCCAGCAGGGGGACCTCCGGCAATCAGCCCCAGCATTTT. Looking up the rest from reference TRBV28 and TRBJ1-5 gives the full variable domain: DVKVTQSSRYLVKRTGEKVFLECVQDMDHENMFWYRQDPGLGLRLIYFSYDVKMKEKGDIPEGYSVSREKKERFSLILESASTNQTSMYLCASRGTSGNQPQHFGDGTRLSIL.

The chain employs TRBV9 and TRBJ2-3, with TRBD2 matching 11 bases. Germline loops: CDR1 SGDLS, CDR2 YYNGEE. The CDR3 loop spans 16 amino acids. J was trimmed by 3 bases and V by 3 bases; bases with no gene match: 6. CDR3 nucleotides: TGTGCCAGCAGCGGACTAGCGGGAATCAGGACAGATACGCAGTATTTT. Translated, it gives CASSGLAGIRTDTQYF.

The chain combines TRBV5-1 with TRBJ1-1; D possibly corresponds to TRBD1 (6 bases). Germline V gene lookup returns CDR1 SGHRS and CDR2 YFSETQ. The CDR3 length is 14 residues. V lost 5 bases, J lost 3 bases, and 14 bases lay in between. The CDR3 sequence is CASRAATGYTEAFF. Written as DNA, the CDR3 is TGCGCCAGCAGGGCCGCTACAGGGTACACTGAAGCTTTCTTT.

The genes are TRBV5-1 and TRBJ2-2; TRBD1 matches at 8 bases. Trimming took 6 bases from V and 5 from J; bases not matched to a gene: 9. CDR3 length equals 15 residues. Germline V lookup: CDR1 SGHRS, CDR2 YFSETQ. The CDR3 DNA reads TGCGCCAGCACCCTAAACAGGGGGAGTACCGGGGAGCTGTTTTTT. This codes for CASTLNRGSTGELFF.

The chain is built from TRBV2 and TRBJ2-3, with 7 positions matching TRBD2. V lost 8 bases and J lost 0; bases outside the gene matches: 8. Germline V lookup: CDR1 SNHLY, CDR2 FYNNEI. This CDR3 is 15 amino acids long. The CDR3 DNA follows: TGTGCCAGCTGCGCCTCTAGCGGAAGCACAGATACGCAGTATTTT. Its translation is CASCASSGSTDTQYF.

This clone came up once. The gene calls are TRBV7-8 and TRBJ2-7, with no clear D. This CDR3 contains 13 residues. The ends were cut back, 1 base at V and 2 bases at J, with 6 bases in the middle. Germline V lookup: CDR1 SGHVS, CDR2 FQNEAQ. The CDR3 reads CASSLESTYEQYF. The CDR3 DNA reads TGTGCCAGCAGCTTAGAATCGACCTACGAGCAGTACTTC.

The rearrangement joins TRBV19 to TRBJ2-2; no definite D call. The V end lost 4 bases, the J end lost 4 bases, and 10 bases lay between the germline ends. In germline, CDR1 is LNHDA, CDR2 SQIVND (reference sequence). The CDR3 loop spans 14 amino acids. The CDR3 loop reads CASSNLGTTGELFF. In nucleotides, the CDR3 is TGTGCCAGTAGTAACTTGGGTACCACCGGGGAGCTGTTTTTT.

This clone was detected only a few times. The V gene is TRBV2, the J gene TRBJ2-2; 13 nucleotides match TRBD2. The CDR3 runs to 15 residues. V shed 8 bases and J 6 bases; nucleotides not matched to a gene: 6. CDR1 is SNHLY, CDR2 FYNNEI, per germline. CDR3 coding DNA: TGTGCCAGCGACCCGGGACTAGCGGGATCCGGGGAGCTGTTTTTT. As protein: CASDPGLAGSGELFF.

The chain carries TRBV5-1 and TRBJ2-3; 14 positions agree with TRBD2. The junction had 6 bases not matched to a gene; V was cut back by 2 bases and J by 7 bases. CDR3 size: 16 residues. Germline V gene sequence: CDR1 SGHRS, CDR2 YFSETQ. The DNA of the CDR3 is TGCGCCAGCAGCTTTGGGACTAGCGGGAGTAGTTATACGCAGTATTTT. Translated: CASSFGTSGSSYTQYF.

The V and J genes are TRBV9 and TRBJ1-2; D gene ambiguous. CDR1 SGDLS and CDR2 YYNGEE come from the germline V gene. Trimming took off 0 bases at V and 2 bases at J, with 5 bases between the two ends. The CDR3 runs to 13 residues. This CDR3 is CASSVAWNYGYTF. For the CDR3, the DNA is TGTGCCAGCAGCGTAGCCTGGAACTATGGCTACACCTTC.

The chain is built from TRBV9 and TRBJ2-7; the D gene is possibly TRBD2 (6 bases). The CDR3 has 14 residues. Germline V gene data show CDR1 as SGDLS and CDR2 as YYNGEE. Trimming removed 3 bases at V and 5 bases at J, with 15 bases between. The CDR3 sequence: CASSGPHGSDEQYF. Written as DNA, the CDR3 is TGTGCCAGCAGCGGCCCCCACGGGAGCGACGAGCAGTACTTC.

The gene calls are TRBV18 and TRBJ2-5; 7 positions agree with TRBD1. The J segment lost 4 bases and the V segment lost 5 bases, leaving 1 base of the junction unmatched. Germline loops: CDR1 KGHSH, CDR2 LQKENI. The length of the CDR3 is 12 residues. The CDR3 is CASSTGVETQYF. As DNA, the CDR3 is TGTGCCAGCTCAACAGGGGTAGAGACCCAGTACTTC. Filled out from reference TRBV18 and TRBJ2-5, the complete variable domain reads NAGVMQNPRHLVRRRGQEARLRCSPMKGHSHVYWYRQLPEEGLKFMVYLQKENIIDESGMPKERFSAEFPKEGPSILRIQQVVRGDSAAYFCASSTGVETQYFGPGTRLLVL.

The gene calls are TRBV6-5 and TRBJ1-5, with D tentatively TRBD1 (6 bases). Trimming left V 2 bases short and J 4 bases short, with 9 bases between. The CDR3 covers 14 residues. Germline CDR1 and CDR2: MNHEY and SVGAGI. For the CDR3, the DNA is TGTGCCAGCAGTTACACCAGGGGTAATCAGCCCCAGCATTTT. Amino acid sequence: CASSYTRGNQPQHF.

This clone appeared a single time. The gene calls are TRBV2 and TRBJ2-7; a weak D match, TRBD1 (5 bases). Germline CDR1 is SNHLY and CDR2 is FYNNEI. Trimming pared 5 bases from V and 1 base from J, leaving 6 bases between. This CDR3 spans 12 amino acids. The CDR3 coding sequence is TGTGCCAGCAGTCGACAGTCCTACGAGCAGTACTTC. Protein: CASSRQSYEQYF.

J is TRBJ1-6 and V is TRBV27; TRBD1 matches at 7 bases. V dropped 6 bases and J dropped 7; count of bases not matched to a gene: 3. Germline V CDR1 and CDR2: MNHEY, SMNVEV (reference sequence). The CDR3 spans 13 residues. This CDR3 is CASRSGGNSPLHF. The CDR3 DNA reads TGTGCCAGCAGATCAGGGGGGAATTCACCCCTCCACTTT.

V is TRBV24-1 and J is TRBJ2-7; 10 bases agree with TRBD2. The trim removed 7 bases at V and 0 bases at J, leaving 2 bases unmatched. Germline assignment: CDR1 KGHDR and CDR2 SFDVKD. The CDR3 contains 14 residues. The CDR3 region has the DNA TGTGCCACCAGAGGACTAGCGGACTCCTACGAGCAGTACTTC. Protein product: CATRGLADSYEQYF.

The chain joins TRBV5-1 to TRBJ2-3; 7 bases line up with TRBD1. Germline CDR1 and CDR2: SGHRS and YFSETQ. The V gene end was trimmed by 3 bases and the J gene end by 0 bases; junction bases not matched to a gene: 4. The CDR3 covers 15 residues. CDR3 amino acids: CASSSDRPSTDTQYF. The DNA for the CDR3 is TGCGCCAGCAGCTCGGACAGGCCTAGCACAGATACGCAGTATTTT.

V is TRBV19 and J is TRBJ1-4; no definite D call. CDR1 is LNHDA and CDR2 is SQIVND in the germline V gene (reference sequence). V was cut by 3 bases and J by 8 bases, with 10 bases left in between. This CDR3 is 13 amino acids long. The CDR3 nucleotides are TGTGCCAGTAGTATCTGGGGTCTCGAAAAACTGTTTTTT. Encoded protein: CASSIWGLEKLFF.

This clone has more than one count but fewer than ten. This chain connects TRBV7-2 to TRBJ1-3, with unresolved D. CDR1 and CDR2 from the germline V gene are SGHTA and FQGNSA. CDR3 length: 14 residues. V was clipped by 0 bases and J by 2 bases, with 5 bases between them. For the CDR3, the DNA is TGTGCCAGCAGCTTAGCAGGGACTGGAAACACCATATATTTT. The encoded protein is CASSLAGTGNTIYF.

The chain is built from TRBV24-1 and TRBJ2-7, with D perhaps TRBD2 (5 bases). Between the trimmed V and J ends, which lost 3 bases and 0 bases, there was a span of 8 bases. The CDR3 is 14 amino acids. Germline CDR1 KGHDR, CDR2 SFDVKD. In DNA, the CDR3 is TGTGCCACCAGTGATCCGGGAAACTCCTACGAGCAGTACTTC. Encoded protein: CATSDPGNSYEQYF.

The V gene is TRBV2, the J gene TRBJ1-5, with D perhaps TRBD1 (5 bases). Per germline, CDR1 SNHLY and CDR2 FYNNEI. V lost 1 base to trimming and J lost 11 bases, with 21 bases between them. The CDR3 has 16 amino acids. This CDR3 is CASSEDRPSGGGTQHF. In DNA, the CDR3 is TGTGCCAGCAGTGAAGACCGGCCCTCAGGCGGGGGGACCCAGCATTTT.